The text below deals with one T cell receptor (beta chain). This clonotype has a count of ten or more. Its antigen target is currently unknown. No base quality values were provided; no much bigger clone lies one nucleotide off. This sample was taken from a study of Graves' ophthalmopathy and Graves' hyperthyroidism (dated by TCRdb to 2017 to 2018). Concerning the study at large: Peripheral blood was collected at initial diagnosis, prior to any treatment. An independent validation cohort was composed of fewer than 20 hyperthyroidism patients and about 16 patients who later progressed from hyperthyroidism to ophthalmopathy. Following sample collection, hyperthyroidism patients were given methimazole at a starting dose of 30 mg daily, and ophthalmopathy patients were given high-dose intravenous methylprednisolone. The 75 to 100 discovery patients were divided at random into training and test sets in a 7:3 ratio. The study used TCR beta repertoire signatures to distinguish Graves' ophthalmopathy from Graves' hyperthyroidism and to predict progression to ophthalmopathy. In total, 135 blood samples were TCR-sequenced: approximately 42 ophthalmopathy, approximately 80 hyperthyroidism and about 17 hyperthyroidism-to-ophthalmopathy patients. T-cell repertoires of thyroid tissue and blood were compared in a handful of hyperthyroidism patients. To explore V-J signatures that separate ophthalmopathy from hyperthyroidism, a discovery set of approximately 100 patients was enrolled, consisting of about 45 with ophthalmopathy and about 60 with stable hyperthyroidism. Here is what the overall study found, with its caveats: In cross-validation, the 13-signature model distinguished ophthalmopathy from stable hyperthyroidism with about 87% sensitivity and just under 84% specificity, and in the test set the corresponding values were approximately 79% and 70%. In validation, the model predicted ophthalmopathy progression with 70.59% sensitivity and about 73% specificity; some twelve predicted patients were CT-confirmed with GO in a median of approximately 6.5 months. No statistical method was used to set the sample size in advance, and the investigators knew which group each participant was assigned to. Among expanded thyroid clonotypes with frequency above 0.001, most also showed up in blood, which suggests that blood repertoires may reflect the thyroid immune response.

The CDR1 and CDR2 encoded by the germline V gene are MNHNS and SASEGT. CDR3 length: 13 amino acids, cysteine to phenylalanine. Just the 39-base CDR3 DNA is kept, in frame starting at base 1. V loses 5 bases of germline sequence and J loses 5 bases, and the interval between the two ends is 13 bases. For repertoire sequencing, the TCR beta CDR3 regions were amplified from RNA transcripts. The first round was an RT-PCR using HTBI primers with the Qiagen OneStep RT-PCR kit, and this first round was followed by a second-round multiplex PCR, then size selection and purification. Libraries were sequenced on an Illumina HiSeq2000 using paired-end 100 bp reads. The authors processed their data as follows. SOAPnuke was used to process the reads, removing any read that contained adapters or uncalled bases, had a mean Phred below 15, or lacked an exact match to the constant primer or identifier. COPE v1.2.5 was used to merge high-quality paired reads. Unique nucleotide sequences were defined as clonotypes and aligned to IMGT TRB V, D and J references using MiTCR v1.1. Analysis was restricted to V-J combinations with a frequency above 0.0001, which covered 99% to 99.2% of repertoires. For each V-J combination, a TCR clonal expansion and chaos score was defined as F50 clonal expansion divided by the chaos observed in the TCRdist matrix. Welch's t-statistics and random forest were used to reduce features to about a dozen V-J combinations, which were fed into a naive Bayes classifier. The Morisita-Horn index was used to measure how similar the thyroid and blood repertoires were. TCRdb handled the public reads itself, with Q25 trimming in fastp and clone calling in MiXCR, and kept productive beta chains. Each record represents a unique CDR3 protein, reported with the most common genes and DNA among its rows. The V and J calls follow TCRdb's processing rather than the paper's. Counted in this sample were 350,000 to 450,000 distinct CDR3 sequences; approximately 20% of them appeared once. Around 1.4% of the sample is held by the ten biggest clonotypes.

The ophthalmopathy patients had moderately to severely active disease, with a Clinical Activity Score of 3 or higher, a NOSPECS grade of 4 or higher, and a disease duration of less than 3 months. Patients with other autoimmune diseases, uncontrolled infections, pregnancy or lactation were excluded from the study. Diagnosis was based on clinical symptoms, serum thyroxine, TRAb, thyroid ultrasound and orbital computed tomography. Using Ficoll-Paque density gradient centrifugation, PBMCs were isolated from 10 ml of fresh peripheral blood. Total RNA was extracted using Trizol reagent, and RNA quality was checked on an Agilent 2100 Bioanalyzer.

The V gene is TRBV6-1 and the J gene is TRBJ2-7, with no reliable assignment of the D segment. The sequenced material came from peripheral blood. This sequence originates from a woman aged 18-30 years with Graves' ophthalmopathy. Donor details come from another sample of the same person, matched by shared clones. The DNA sequence is given as TGTGCCAGCAGTACCTATAGTGCGGACGAGCAGTACTTC. Its product reads: CASSTYSADEQYF.